This T cell receptor beta chain was identified in a study of T-cell reconstitution after alpha-beta-depleted transplantation in children. Study findings and constraints: About two months after transplant, alpha-beta T cells reportedly came from several hundred expanded graft clones. Diversity and T-cell counts at one year after transplant derived mostly from new T cells. Surviving thymic progenitors and recipient T cells were the source of high TCRbeta diversity at day 60 in some patients.

The germline V gene has CDR1 SGHTA and CDR2 FQGTGA. V was shortened by 3 bases and J by 2 bases, with 8 bases between the two germline ends. There are 15 residues in the CDR3. Only a few counts were recorded for this clonotype. Its antigen remains unidentified. Unique molecular identifiers were incorporated into the prepared TCRbeta library. TCRdb independently ran MiXCR on the PCR reads; one entry per CDR3 protein. The sample carries approximately 190,000 distinct CDR3 sequences, 6.3% recorded once. Sample: PBMCs, taken before TCRalphabeta/CD19-depleted stem cell transplant. V is TRBV7-3 and J is TRBJ2-6, with unresolved D. The sequence was obtained from a girl under three years old with combined immunodeficiency, due to receive a stem cell transplant. The CDR3 reads CASSFFQTGANVLTF. The CDR3 DNA follows: TGTGCCAGCAGCTTCTTCCAAACTGGGGCCAACGTCCTGACTTTC.